The 21 T cell receptor beta chains below come from one sample, sequenced in a study of T-cell memory formation after mild COVID-19. TCRdb recomputed calls from the 5' RACE reads with MiXCR, one row per CDR3 protein. The table lists about 440,000 distinct CDR3 sequences, around 20% of them singletons. Sequencing used PBMCs or a T cell subset sorted from them (not recorded which). The receptors were sampled from an adult woman who had mild COVID-19 (a few samples of this study predate the infection). Cell type and time point are not known.

The sample holds a few counts of this clonotype. The chain couples TRBV5-1 to TRBJ1-2; 7 bases line up with TRBD1. V lost 3 bases, J lost 7 bases, and 6 bases stayed unmatched. This CDR3 comprises 13 residues. Germline V gene sequence: CDR1 SGHRS, CDR2 YFSETQ. The chain's CDR3 is CASSSDRVGGYTF. The CDR3 DNA is TGCGCCAGCAGCTCTGACAGGGTTGGTGGCTACACCTTC. Supplemented by reference TRBV5-1 and TRBJ1-2, the full variable domain reads KAGVTQTPRYLIKTRGQQVTLSCSPISGHRSVSWYQQTPGQGLQFLFEYFSETQRNKGNFPGRFSGRQFSNSRSEMNVSTLELGDSALYLCASSSDRVGGYTFGSGTRLTVV.

This clonotype has just a few counts. The genes are TRBV9 and TRBJ2-1; D not certain. Trimming removed 3 bases at V and 6 bases at J, with 16 bases between. The V gene's germline CDR1 is SGDLS and CDR2 YYNGEE. There are 15 residues in the CDR3. The CDR3 bases are TGTGCCAGCAGCGCCGGTGCTGGAATGTCCAATGAGCAGTTCTTC. This codes for CASSAGAGMSNEQFF.

V and J are TRBV15 and TRBJ1-6, with a weak D call TRBD1 (5 bases). V was shortened by 0 bases and J by 10 bases, with 16 bases between the two germline ends. CDR3 length equals 16 residues. Germline V gene sequence: CDR1 LNHNV, CDR2 YYDKDF (reference sequence). The CDR3 DNA is TGTGCCACCAGCAGAGATCGGCAGGGAAGTAACTCACCCCTCCACTTT. As protein: CATSRDRQGSNSPLHF.

This clonotype was detected many times. The rearrangement links TRBV7-3 to TRBJ2-3; 11 bases are a match to TRBD1. Per the germline V gene, CDR1 is SGHTA and CDR2 is FQGTGA. CDR3 length: 14 amino acids. The trim removed 5 bases at V and 5 bases at J, leaving 3 bases unmatched. CDR3 bases: TGTGCCAGCAGCCCGGACAGGGGGCGAGATACGCAGTATTTT. The encoded protein is CASSPDRGRDTQYF.

This clonotype was detected a few times. The chain combines TRBV20-1 with TRBJ1-1; D might be TRBD1 (5 bases). The germline V and J ends were trimmed by 0 bases and 0 bases, with 8 bases remaining between them. Germline V lookup: CDR1 DFQATT, CDR2 SNEGSKA (reference sequence). The CDR3 covers 14 residues. The CDR3 loop reads CSAREGGVNTEAFF. The CDR3 DNA reads TGCAGTGCTAGAGAGGGGGGGGTGAACACTGAAGCTTTCTTT.

The V gene is TRBV9, the J gene TRBJ2-7; tentative D call: TRBD1 (5 bases). CDR1 is SGDLS and CDR2 is YYNGEE in the germline V gene. CDR3 length: 14 residues. V lost 1 base, J lost 5 bases, and 13 bases lay in between. The CDR3 nucleotides read TGTGCCAGCAGCGTATTTTCAAGGGGTGACGAGCAGTACTTC. Its translation: CASSVFSRGDEQYF.

This clonotype showed up just a few times. This rearrangement joins TRBV6-2 or TRBV6-3 to TRBJ1-2; tentatively, D is TRBD1 (6 bases). The CDR3 loop spans 17 amino acids. Trimming left V 7 bases short and J 3 bases short, with 24 bases between. Germline-derived CDR1 and CDR2 are MNHEY and SVGEGT. Here the CDR3 DNA reads TGTGCCAGCACATCGGCCTTACCTCTCAGGGGAGACTATGGCTACACCTTC. Residues: CASTSALPLRGDYGYTF.

The chain links TRBV15 to TRBJ2-1; tentatively, D is TRBD1 or TRBD2 (5 bases each). Looked up from germline, CDR1 is LNHNV and CDR2 is YYDKDF (reference sequence). Deletions cut 5 bases from V and 0 bases from J, with 23 bases between. The CDR3 extends over 19 amino acids. The CDR3 loop is CATSPRVDRTINSYNEQFF. CDR3 sequence (DNA): TGTGCCACCAGCCCGAGGGTAGACAGAACAATAAACTCCTACAATGAGCAGTTCTTC.

V gene TRBV11-3 combines with J gene TRBJ1-4, with D perhaps matching TRBD1 (6 bases). Germline CDR1 is SGHNT and CDR2 is YENEEA. Deletions cut 5 bases from V and 15 bases from J, with 22 bases between. The CDR3 extends over 14 amino acids. CDR3 in DNA: TGTGCCAGCAGCGCGACAGGTGGAACGGGACGATTGTTTTTT. It is translated as CASSATGGTGRLFF.

The chain carries TRBV12-3 or TRBV12-4 and TRBJ2-5; TRBD2 is a possible D gene (7 bases). V lost 4 bases and J lost 3, with 12 bases in between. This CDR3 is 14 amino acids long. The CDR3 sequence: CASSSGGGEETQYF. CDR3 DNA sequence: TGTGCCAGCAGTTCAGGAGGGGGGGAAGAGACCCAGTACTTC.

V and J are TRBV7-9 and TRBJ1-1; D is unresolved. The V end lost 8 bases, the J end lost 3 bases, and 19 bases lay between the germline ends. Germline V gives CDR1 SEHNR, CDR2 FQNEAQ (reference sequence). The CDR3 runs 15 residues. CDR3 in amino acids: CASPDLSNGDTEAFF. The CDR3, as DNA: TGTGCCAGCCCCGATTTGTCAAACGGGGACACTGAAGCTTTCTTT.

Only a few counts were recorded for this clonotype. The chain uses TRBV4-2 and TRBJ2-5; 9 bases agree with TRBD2. This CDR3 is 16 amino acids long. Germline V CDR1 and CDR2: LGHNA, YNFKEQ. After removal of 1 base from V and 0 bases from J, the junction contained 3 bases not matched to a gene. CDR3 nucleotide sequence: TGTGCCAGCAGCCAAGGGCTAGCGGGGAACCAAGAGACCCAGTACTTC. Translated, it gives CASSQGLAGNQETQYF.

In its sample, this clonotype was seen a few times. This chain uses TRBV7-2 with TRBJ2-5; 8 positions agree with TRBD2. Germline-derived CDR1 and CDR2 are SGHTA and FQGNSA. This CDR3 has 13 amino acids. V shed 4 bases and J 6 bases; nucleotides not matched to a gene: 4. CDR3 region: CASSSGGPQTQYF. In nucleotides, the CDR3 is TGTGCCAGCAGCTCGGGAGGGCCGCAGACCCAGTACTTC.

J is TRBJ2-1 and V is TRBV27, with TRBD1 matching 11 bases. Looked up from germline, CDR1 is MNHEY and CDR2 is SMNVEV (reference sequence). V shed 7 bases and J 1 base; nucleotides not matched to a gene: 3. CDR3 length: 15 amino acids. CDR3 in amino acids: CASIGQGASYNEQFF. CDR3 sequence (DNA): TGTGCCAGCATAGGACAGGGGGCATCCTACAATGAGCAGTTCTTC.

This clonotype was found a few times. The chain is built from TRBV18 and TRBJ1-2; D perhaps matches TRBD1 (6 bases). Germline V CDR1 and CDR2: KGHSH, LQKENI. The CDR3 loop spans 14 amino acids. Between the trimmed V and J ends, which lost 5 bases and 3 bases, there was a span of 13 bases. The chain's CDR3 is CASSSQGKDYGYTF. In DNA form, the CDR3 reads TGTGCCAGCTCATCACAGGGAAAGGACTATGGCTACACCTTC.

The chain employs TRBV25-1 and TRBJ1-1, with D unclear. The CDR3 is 14 residues long. Trimming shortened V by 1 base and J by 1 base, and 7 bases separated the two germline ends. Germline V CDR1 and CDR2: MGHDK, SYGVNS. The CDR3 is CASSEWQENTEAFF. CDR3 sequence (DNA): TGTGCCAGCAGTGAATGGCAGGAGAACACTGAAGCTTTCTTT. Based on the CDR3 plus reference TRBV25-1 and TRBJ1-1, the full variable domain is EADIYQTPRYLVIGTGKKITLECSQTMGHDKMYWYQQDPGMELHLIHYSYGVNSTEKGDLSSESTVSRIRTEHFPLTLESARPSHTSQYLCASSEWQENTEAFFGQGTRLTVV.

The V call is TRBV12-3 or TRBV12-4, the J call TRBJ2-3, with 8 nucleotides matching TRBD2. With 6 bases clipped from V and 4 bases from J, the junction kept 6 bases outside the gene matches. There are 14 residues in the CDR3. This CDR3 is CASRPGLGADTQYF. For the CDR3, the DNA is TGTGCCAGCAGACCGGGACTAGGGGCAGATACGCAGTATTTT.

The genes are TRBV6-2 or TRBV6-3 and TRBJ2-3; 11 bases map to TRBD2. The CDR3 length is 13 residues. In germline, CDR1 is MNHEY, CDR2 SVGEGT. J was trimmed by 3 bases and V by 11 bases; bases with no gene match: 4. The CDR3 reads CAGRLAGTDTQYF. The CDR3 DNA reads as TGTGCCGGAAGACTAGCGGGGACAGATACGCAGTATTTT.

The chain couples TRBV20-1 to TRBJ1-4, with a weak D call TRBD1 (6 bases). This CDR3 is built from 15 residues. Germline V gene data show CDR1 as DFQATT and CDR2 as SNEGSKA (reference sequence). Trimming pared 2 bases from V and 3 bases from J, leaving 13 bases between. The CDR3 region has the DNA TGCAGTGCTAGAAGACCGGGACATCCTAATGAAAAACTGTTTTTT. Protein: CSARRPGHPNEKLFF.

There are a few counts of this clonotype. This sequence joins TRBV6-6 and TRBJ1-3; no definite D call. Germline V CDR1 and CDR2: MNHNY, SVGAGI (reference sequence). The CDR3 spans 14 residues. V was clipped by 8 bases and J by 0 bases, with 11 bases between them. The CDR3 DNA is TGTGCCAGCCACGAGGGTCCCTCTGGAAACACCATATATTTT. Amino acids: CASHEGPSGNTIYF.

The chain links TRBV29-1 to TRBJ2-7, with D maybe TRBD2 (5 bases). There are 12 residues in the CDR3. Trimming removed 7 bases at V and 4 bases at J, with 14 bases between. The germline CDR1 and CDR2 sequences are SQVTM and ANQGSEA. The CDR3 bases are TGCAGCGCCGACGAGGGTAGGTACGAGCAGTACTTC. It encodes CSADEGRYEQYF.